The rows below give T cell receptor beta chains drawn from one sample of a study of T cells in Graves' hyperthyroidism and ophthalmopathy. TCRdb used MiXCR to reprocess the multiplex PCR reads, holding one entry per CDR3 protein. The data contain fewer than 700,000 distinct CDR3 sequences, roughly a sixth of them seen just once; the ten biggest clones take up around 17%. Sequencing used blood. The receptor source for this set is a woman younger than 30 with Graves' ophthalmopathy. CDR3s include the opening cysteine and the closing phenylalanine or tryptophan. A D gene is named only where the DNA matches it firmly. Only some rows state a clone size, as once, few, many or a class for expanded clones.

>TRBV5-5|TRBJ2-2|many|TRBD2
CASSLLAGVYTGELFF
TGTGCCAGCAGCTTGTTAGCGGGAGTCTACACCGGGGAGCTGTTTTTT
>TRBV7-2|TRBJ2-2|few|NA
CASSLWGLTGELFF
TGTGCCAGCAGCTTATGGGGACTTACCGGGGAGCTGTTTTTT
>TRBV2|TRBJ2-1|many|NA
CASIGANGHEQFF
TGTGCCAGCATTGGGGCCAACGGGCATGAGCAGTTCTTC
>TRBV24-1|TRBJ1-4|NA|NA
CATSDPSEKLFF
TGTGCCACCAGTGATCCCAGTGAAAAACTGTTTTTT
>TRBV5-8|TRBJ2-3|many|NA
CASSFARGYTDTQYF
TGTGCCAGCAGCTTTGCGCGGGGATACACAGATACGCAGTATTTT
>TRBV7-2|TRBJ2-1|once|NA
CASSFVSVSYNEQFF
TGTGCCAGCAGCTTCGTCTCTGTTTCCTACAATGAGCAGTTCTTC
>TRBV10-3|TRBJ2-7|NA|NA
CAISESKTTADGFGEQYF
TGTGCCATCAGTGAGTCGAAGACTACCGCGGACGGCTTTGGCGAGCAGTACTTC
>TRBV12-3/TRBV12-4|TRBJ2-7|NA|NA
CASSLGTPAYEQYF
TGTGCCAGCAGTTTAGGGACTCCTGCCTACGAGCAGTACTTC
>TRBV30|TRBJ1-1|NA|NA
CAWSVLLGALF
TGTGCCTGGAGTGTACTTCTGGGAGCTCTCTTT
>TRBV7-9|TRBJ2-7|few|TRBD1
CASSSDRGLWYEQYF
TGTGCCAGCAGCAGCGACAGGGGGCTCTGGTACGAGCAGTACTTC
>TRBV28|TRBJ2-2|NA|TRBD1
CASSSPDRTGAGELFF
TGTGCCAGCAGTTCCCCGGATAGGACAGGGGCCGGGGAGCTGTTTTTT
>TRBV28|TRBJ2-3|NA|NA
CASRQGAGGADTQYF
TGTGCCAGCAGACAGGGGGCGGGGGGCGCGGATACGCAGTATTTT
>TRBV19|TRBJ1-1|NA|NA
CASSISGGVTEAFF
TGTGCCAGTAGTATCTCGGGGGGAGTAACTGAAGCTTTCTTT
>TRBV5-1|TRBJ1-1|many|NA
CASSLEGLGGNIAFF
TGCGCCAGCAGCTTGGAAGGTCTTGGCGGGAACATCGCTTTCTTT
>TRBV5-1|TRBJ1-1|NA|TRBD1
CASSTRTGRGYTEAFF
TGCGCCAGCAGCACCCGGACAGGGAGGGGATATACTGAAGCTTTCTTT
>TRBV6-1|TRBJ1-5|NA|NA
CASSRAPPKTEGSNQPQHF
TGTGCCAGCAGTCGCGCGCCCCCGAAGACTGAGGGTAGCAATCAGCCCCAGCATTTT
>TRBV15|TRBJ2-3|many|TRBD1
CATTRGTGPTDTQYF
TGTGCCACAACAAGAGGGACAGGGCCGACAGATACGCAGTATTTT
>TRBV6-2/TRBV6-3|TRBJ1-1|NA|TRBD1
CASRAGTGGTEAFF
TGTGCCAGCAGGGCCGGGACAGGGGGCACTGAAGCTTTCTTT
>TRBV28|TRBJ2-6|NA|TRBD1
CASSSGQFSGANVLTF
TGTGCCAGCAGTTCGGGACAGTTCTCTGGGGCCAACGTCCTGACTTTC
>TRBV28|TRBJ1-4|few|NA
CASSLEGDATNEKLFF
TGTGCCAGCAGTTTGGAGGGGGATGCAACTAATGAAAAACTGTTTTTT
>TRBV12-3/TRBV12-4|TRBJ2-3|many|NA
CASSSGFGTDTQYF
TGTGCCAGCAGTTCGGGGTTTGGCACAGATACGCAGTATTTT
>TRBV20-1|TRBJ2-5|NA|NA
CSASGSFSETQYF
TGCAGTGCTAGCGGGAGTTTTAGTGAGACCCAGTACTTC
>TRBV30|TRBJ1-2|many|TRBD1
CAWGQGVSYGYTF
TGTGCCTGGGGACAGGGAGTCAGCTATGGCTACACCTTC
>TRBV2|TRBJ2-1|many|NA
CASRLDNEQFF
TGTGCCAGCAGGTTAGACAATGAGCAGTTCTTC
>TRBV5-4|TRBJ2-5|few|NA
CASSIRNKETQYF
TGTGCCAGCAGCATCAGAAATAAAGAGACCCAGTACTTC
>TRBV30|TRBJ1-1|few|NA
CAWKTISSRNTEAFF
TGTGCCTGGAAAACGATTTCCTCAAGGAACACTGAAGCTTTCTTT
>TRBV20-1|TRBJ1-6|many|NA
CSARDTNSPLHF
TGCAGTGCTAGGGACACCAATTCACCCCTCCACTTT
>TRBV18|TRBJ1-1|many|NA
CASLQRQDTEAFF
TGTGCCAGCTTACAGCGGCAAGACACTGAAGCTTTCTTT
>TRBV29-1|TRBJ1-2|few|TRBD1
CSVLKGARGYTF
TGCAGCGTGTTAAAGGGGGCTCGGGGCTACACCTTC
>TRBV7-3|TRBJ2-3|NA|NA
CASSLKSRADTQYF
TGTGCCAGCAGCTTAAAGTCCAGGGCCGATACGCAGTATTTT
>TRBV30|TRBJ1-5|NA|NA
CAWGFESRGSNQPQHF
TGTGCCTGGGGCTTCGAATCCCGGGGTAGCAATCAGCCCCAGCATTTT
>TRBV6-5|TRBJ2-7|NA|TRBD2
CASSYTAGLYEQYF
TGTGCCAGCAGTTATACGGCGGGACTATACGAGCAGTACTTC
>TRBV20-1|TRBJ2-7|NA|TRBD2
CSVETSGMYEQYF
TGCAGTGTGGAGACTAGCGGAATGTACGAGCAGTACTTC
>TRBV6-5|TRBJ2-3|NA|NA
CASSYSIRGAPGTDTQYF
TGTGCCAGCAGTTACTCGATCCGTGGAGCGCCCGGCACAGATACGCAGTATTTT
>TRBV28|TRBJ1-2|many|NA
CASSSVGLNYGYTF
TGTGCCAGCAGCTCCGTCGGATTAAACTATGGCTACACCTTC
>TRBV5-5|TRBJ1-1|few|NA
CASSFLQDTEAFF
TGTGCCAGCAGCTTTCTGCAGGACACTGAAGCTTTCTTT
>TRBV19|TRBJ1-1|few|NA
CASSIWPNTEAFF
TGTGCCAGTAGTATCTGGCCTAACACTGAAGCTTTCTTT
>TRBV5-1|TRBJ2-3|few|NA
CASSLHHTDTQYF
TGCGCCAGCAGTCTTCACCACACAGATACGCAGTATTTT
>TRBV4-2|TRBJ2-6|NA|NA
CASSLREGRSGANVLTF
TGTGCCAGCAGCCTTCGAGAGGGGCGCTCCGGGGCCAACGTCCTGACTTTC
>TRBV2|TRBJ1-3|NA|NA
CASSWVATIYF
TGTGCCAGCAGTTGGGTGGCCACCATATATTTT
>TRBV20-1|TRBJ1-5|few|NA
CSARGITVSNQPQHF
TGCAGTGCTAGGGGAATTACAGTTAGCAATCAGCCCCAGCATTTT
>TRBV15|TRBJ2-3|NA|NA
CATSTGQSTDTQYF
TGTGCCACCAGCACTGGACAGAGCACAGATACGCAGTATTTT
>TRBV30|TRBJ2-5|many|TRBD1
CAWGTGPQETQYF
TGTGCCTGGGGGACAGGGCCCCAAGAGACCCAGTACTTC
>TRBV14|TRBJ2-3|few|NA
CASGGGPPGADTQYF
TGTGCCAGCGGCGGGGGCCCACCGGGGGCAGATACGCAGTATTTT
>TRBV11-2|TRBJ1-1|many|TRBD1
CASSPVRDRGTEAFF
TGTGCCAGCAGCCCAGTCCGGGACAGAGGCACTGAAGCTTTCTTT
>TRBV7-9|TRBJ2-1|many|NA
CASSFLVEQFF
TGTGCCAGCAGCTTCCTCGTTGAGCAGTTCTTC
>TRBV30|TRBJ1-1|many|NA
CAWSSDTEAFF
TGTGCCTGGAGCAGCGACACTGAAGCTTTCTTT
>TRBV7-9|TRBJ1-6|few|TRBD1
CASSLGQGGGSPLHF
TGTGCCAGCAGCCTGGGACAGGGGGGCGGCTCACCCCTCCACTTT
>TRBV7-2|TRBJ1-2|many|NA
CASSLSVANYGYTF
TGTGCCAGCAGCTTATCTGTGGCTAACTATGGCTACACCTTC
>TRBV19|TRBJ1-1|NA|TRBD1
CASRSHRGGNTEAFF
TGTGCCAGTAGATCTCACAGGGGCGGGAACACTGAAGCTTTCTTT
>TRBV20-1|TRBJ2-5|NA|TRBD2
CSATRDYQQETQYF
TGCAGTGCCACCCGGGACTACCAACAAGAGACCCAGTACTTC
>TRBV28|TRBJ1-5|many|NA
CASSETGLGKPQHF
TGTGCCAGCAGTGAAACAGGGTTGGGTAAGCCCCAGCATTTT
>TRBV18|TRBJ2-1|NA|TRBD1
CASSPPARGPNEQFF
TGTGCCAGCTCACCACCTGCAAGGGGGCCGAATGAGCAGTTCTTC
>TRBV7-8|TRBJ1-6|many|NA
CASSLKYPEIRNSPLHF
TGTGCCAGCAGCTTGAAGTACCCTGAGATACGTAATTCACCCCTCCACTTT